These 20 T cell receptor beta chains were all obtained from the same sample, sequenced in a study of T-cell reconstitution after alpha-beta-depleted transplantation in children. The TCRbeta library incorporated unique molecular identifiers. TCRdb re-called the PCR reads with MiXCR, one entry per CDR3 protein. The sample has about 240,000 distinct CDR3 sequences; under 30% are singletons. The sample in question was PBMCs, obtained before TCRalphabeta/CD19-depleted stem cell transplant. These receptors were collected from a girl aged 2 to 9 with Fanconi anemia, due to receive a stem cell transplant.

The rearrangement joins TRBV7-2 to TRBJ2-7; D not certain. Deletions cut 3 bases from V and 3 bases from J, with 12 bases between. CDR1 SGHTA and CDR2 FQGNSA come from the germline V gene. This CDR3 is built from 14 residues. DNA of the CDR3: TGTGCCAGCAGCTTGGGTATTCAAGACTACGAGCAGTACTTC. Translation: CASSLGIQDYEQYF.

The gene calls are TRBV3-1 and TRBJ1-1; no clear D. This CDR3 spans 16 amino acids. With 1 base removed from V and 6 bases from J, the gap between germline ends came to 18 bases. The germline CDR1 and CDR2 sequences are LGHDT and YNNKEL (reference sequence). This CDR3 is CASSQGIPKGRSEAFF. The CDR3 DNA is TGTGCCAGCAGCCAAGGTATCCCCAAAGGGCGTTCTGAAGCTTTCTTT.

The chain couples TRBV6-1 to TRBJ2-3; TRBD2 aligns across 7 bases. The CDR3 spans 15 residues. The V gene end was trimmed by 6 bases and the J gene end by 1 base; junction bases not matched to a gene: 7. Germline CDR1 is MNHNS and CDR2 is SASEGT. CDR3 in DNA: TGTGCCAGCAGGCGGGAGTCATGGGGCACAGATACGCAGTATTTT. Protein: CASRRESWGTDTQYF.

This chain links TRBV20-1 with TRBJ2-1; TRBD2 aligns across 7 bases. Looked up from germline, CDR1 is DFQATT and CDR2 is SNEGSKA (reference sequence). The length of the CDR3 is 14 residues. The J segment lost 3 bases and the V segment lost 3 bases, leaving 5 bases of the junction unmatched. CDR3 bases: TGCAGTGCTAGCGGTGGGACTATCTACAATGAGCAGTTCTTC. Its translation: CSASGGTIYNEQFF.

At least ten counts were recorded for this clonotype. The CDR3 sequence is CSVSRSYEQYF. CDR3 bases: TGCAGCGTTAGTCGGAGCTACGAGCAGTACTTC. The chain is built from TRBV29-1 and TRBJ2-7; D remains ambiguous. Trimming took 5 bases from V and 3 from J, leaving 8 bases between them. CDR3 length equals 11 residues. The germline CDR1 and CDR2 sequences are SQVTM and ANQGSEA.

The chain joins TRBV27 to TRBJ2-5; TRBD1 matches 7 bases. Germline loops: CDR1 MNHEY, CDR2 SMNVEV (reference sequence). The CDR3 runs 15 residues. Trimming removed 5 bases from V and 5 bases from J; junction bases left unmatched: 11. CDR3 loop: CASSPATGIMETQYF. The CDR3 nucleotides are TGTGCCAGCAGTCCTGCGACAGGGATAATGGAGACCCAGTACTTC.

In its sample, this clonotype was seen many times. The chain joins TRBV3-1 to TRBJ2-1; D might be TRBD2 (5 bases). Trimming removed 0 bases at V and 4 bases at J, with 13 bases between. The CDR3 loop spans 16 amino acids. CDR1 is LGHDT and CDR2 is YNNKEL in the germline V gene (reference sequence). CDR3 nucleotide sequence: TGTGCCAGCAGCCAAGAAGGCGGGCCTCGGTACAATGAGCAGTTCTTC. It specifies CASSQEGGPRYNEQFF.

This clonotype was detected many times. The gene calls are TRBV7-9 and TRBJ2-5; D assignment may be TRBD1 or TRBD2 (6 bases each). The CDR3 has 17 amino acids. The ends were cut back, 0 bases at V and 5 bases at J, with 19 bases in the middle. Per the germline V gene, CDR1 is SEHNR and CDR2 is FQNEAQ (reference sequence). The CDR3 DNA follows: TGTGCCAGCAGCTTAGCCCCGGGTCGGGGGCAGCAGGAGACCCAGTACTTC. Translation: CASSLAPGRGQQETQYF.

This clonotype was counted ten times or more. This chain joins TRBV4-2 and TRBJ2-3; 9 positions agree with TRBD2. CDR3 length: 17 amino acids. V shed 0 bases, J shed 4 bases, and the junction held 8 bases outside the gene matches. From germline, CDR1 is LGHNA and CDR2 YNFKEQ. CDR3 DNA sequence: TGTGCCAGCAGCCAAGATAAAGCGGGGGGTGCATCAGATACGCAGTATTTT. Translating gives CASSQDKAGGASDTQYF.

This clonotype was seen more than once but under ten times. V usage is TRBV7-3 and J usage is TRBJ2-3; D may correspond to TRBD1 or TRBD2 (5 bases each). Per the germline V gene, CDR1 is SGHTA and CDR2 is FQGTGA. The CDR3 runs to 12 residues. Deletions cut 1 base from V and 8 bases from J, with 7 bases between. Written as DNA, the CDR3 is TGTGCCAGCAGCTTAATTGGGGGTACGCAGTATTTT. Translation: CASSLIGGTQYF.

This clonotype was seen many times. The rearrangement links TRBV20-1 to TRBJ2-7; D ambiguous. The V gene's germline CDR1 is DFQATT and CDR2 SNEGSKA (reference sequence). The CDR3 length is 13 residues. V was cut by 7 bases and J by 0 bases, with 13 bases left in between. The CDR3 sequence: CSGHFLTSYEQYF. Written as DNA, the CDR3 is TGCAGTGGTCATTTTTTAACCTCCTACGAGCAGTACTTC.

The chain employs TRBV27 and TRBJ2-1; perhaps TRBD2 as D (6 bases). This CDR3 is 12 amino acids long. V lost 7 bases, J lost 11 bases, and 15 bases lay in between. Germline V gene data show CDR1 as MNHEY and CDR2 as SMNVEV (reference sequence). In DNA, the CDR3 is TGTGCCAGCAAGGTCGCGGGATCACAGCAGTTCTTC. Amino acids: CASKVAGSQQFF.

This clonotype was seen repeatedly, ten times or more. This rearrangement joins TRBV5-1 to TRBJ2-5, with D unresolved. V lost 1 base and J lost 3, with 4 bases in between. Germline CDR1 reads SGHRS; CDR2 reads YFSETQ. The CDR3 spans 12 residues. The CDR3 sequence: CASSLTEETQYF. The DNA of the CDR3 is TGCGCCAGCAGCTTGACAGAAGAGACCCAGTACTTC. The complete variable domain, with remaining parts taken from reference TRBV5-1 and TRBJ2-5, reads KAGVTQTPRYLIKTRGQQVTLSCSPISGHRSVSWYQQTPGQGLQFLFEYFSETQRNKGNFPGRFSGRQFSNSRSEMNVSTLELGDSALYLCASSLTEETQYFGPGTRLLVL.

This clonotype has a count of ten or more. V is TRBV12-3 or TRBV12-4 and J is TRBJ1-2; D is perhaps TRBD1 (6 bases). CDR3 length equals 13 residues. V was trimmed by 6 bases and J by 4 bases, leaving 12 bases between them. CDR3 amino acids: CASRKDSLYGYTF. The CDR3 region has the DNA TGTGCCAGCAGAAAGGACAGTCTCTATGGCTACACCTTC.

This clonotype was counted between two and nine times. The gene calls are TRBV6-5 and TRBJ1-1; TRBD1 might be the D (6 bases). The germline CDR1 and CDR2 sequences are MNHEY and SVGAGI. The CDR3 runs to 17 residues. Trimming shortened V by 2 bases and J by 0 bases, and 16 bases separated the two germline ends. DNA for the CDR3: TGTGCCAGCAGTTACGCGGGGGCGCTTGGTATGAACACTGAAGCTTTCTTT. Translation: CASSYAGALGMNTEAFF.

This clonotype was picked up many times. This chain uses TRBV5-1 with TRBJ2-5; unclear D gene. The V gene lost 0 bases and the J gene lost 3 bases, with 6 bases spanning the gap. The CDR3 contains 13 residues. Germline lookup yields CDR1 SGHRS and CDR2 YFSETQ. As DNA, the CDR3 is TGCGCCAGCAGCTTGGGGTCTGAAGAGACCCAGTACTTC. Encoded protein: CASSLGSEETQYF.

In its sample, this clonotype was seen many times. The genes are TRBV6-1 and TRBJ2-3, with TRBD2 matching over 8 bases. The CDR3 is made up of 18 amino acids. The J segment lost 5 bases and the V segment lost 5 bases, leaving 18 bases of the junction unmatched. Germline CDR1 reads MNHNS; CDR2 reads SASEGT. CDR3 region: CASSSSHRTSPKRDTQYF. CDR3 nucleotide sequence: TGTGCCAGCAGTAGCAGCCATCGGACTAGCCCAAAAAGAGATACGCAGTATTTT.

This sequence joins TRBV18 and TRBJ1-5; D unclear. Germline-derived CDR1 and CDR2 are KGHSH and LQKENI. CDR3 length equals 14 residues. Trimming removed 3 bases at V and 4 bases at J, with 10 bases between. CDR3 amino acids: CASSPKGGNQPQHF. CDR3 nucleotides: TGTGCCAGCTCACCCAAAGGAGGGAATCAGCCCCAGCATTTT.

This clonotype was recorded at least ten times. The V and J genes are TRBV29-1 and TRBJ1-1, with D perhaps TRBD1 (5 bases). The CDR3 loop spans 13 amino acids. V lost 2 bases to trimming and J lost 2 bases, with 9 bases between them. The germline V gene has CDR1 SQVTM and CDR2 ANQGSEA. The CDR3 reads CSVEPTVNTEAFF. CDR3 sequence (DNA): TGCAGCGTTGAACCGACAGTAAACACTGAAGCTTTCTTT.

The gene calls are TRBV12-3 or TRBV12-4 and TRBJ2-3; D remains ambiguous. The CDR3 totals 18 residues. Trimming took 3 bases from V and 2 from J, leaving 21 bases between them. The CDR3 DNA reads as TGTGCCAGCAGTTTTACTGTCCACTACTCCGACTTCACAGATACGCAGTATTTT. Protein product: CASSFTVHYSDFTDTQYF.